Listed here is a single T cell receptor beta chain. Its matching antigen is unknown. This sample was taken from a study of Ad26.COV2.S vaccination and SARS-CoV-2 variants. Study-wide points: Placebo recipients and vaccine recipients were similar in non-spike TCR breadth.

Treatment reported: 19 received Ad26.COV2.S at low or high dose, single or two shots; 5 received placebo; per-sample allocation not given. Day 63 following the first vaccine or placebo injection was when the samples were taken. Here immunoSEQ multiplex PCR was the method, and the copy in TCRdb shows in-frame clones only, minus some. The sample lists 300,000 to 400,000 clones; around nine tenths were seen once. Trimming cost V 4 bases and J 2 bases; bases outside gene matches: 1. The CDR3 has 15 residues. CDR1 is SGHKS and CDR2 is YYEKEE in the germline V gene (reference sequence). The genes are TRBV5-5 and TRBJ2-1; 12 bases are a match to TRBD2. This sample comprised peripheral blood, obtained in a trial of Ad26.COV2.S vaccine versus placebo. The sequence came from a person aged 18-60 years who received the Ad26.COV2.S COVID-19 vaccine or a placebo. The chain's CDR3 is CASSGLAGTYNEQFF. The CDR3 DNA sequence: TGTGCCAGCAGCGGACTAGCGGGAACCTACAATGAGCAGTTCTTC.